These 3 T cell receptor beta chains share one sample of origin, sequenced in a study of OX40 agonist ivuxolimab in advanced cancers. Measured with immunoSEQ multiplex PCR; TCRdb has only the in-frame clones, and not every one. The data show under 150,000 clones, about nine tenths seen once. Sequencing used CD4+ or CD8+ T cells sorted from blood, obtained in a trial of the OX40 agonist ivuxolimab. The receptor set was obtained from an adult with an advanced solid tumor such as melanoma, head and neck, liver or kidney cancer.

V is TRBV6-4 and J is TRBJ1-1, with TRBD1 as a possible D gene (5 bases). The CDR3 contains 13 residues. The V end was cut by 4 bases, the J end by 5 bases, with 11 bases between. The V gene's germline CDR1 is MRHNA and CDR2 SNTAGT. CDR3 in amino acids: CASSAGARTEAFF. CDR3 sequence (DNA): TGTGCCAGCAGTGCCGGGGCACGGACTGAAGCTTTCTTT.

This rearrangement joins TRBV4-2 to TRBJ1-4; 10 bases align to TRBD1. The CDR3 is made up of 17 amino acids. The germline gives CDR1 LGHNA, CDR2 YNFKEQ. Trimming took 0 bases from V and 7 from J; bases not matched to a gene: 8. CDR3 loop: CASSQDLNRDRGEKLFF. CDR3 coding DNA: TGTGCCAGCAGCCAAGACCTTAACCGGGACAGGGGTGAAAAACTGTTTTTT.

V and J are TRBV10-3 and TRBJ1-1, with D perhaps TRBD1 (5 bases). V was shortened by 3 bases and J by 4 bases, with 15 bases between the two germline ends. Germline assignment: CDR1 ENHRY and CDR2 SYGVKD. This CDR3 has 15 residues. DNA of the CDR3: TGTGCCATCAGTGAAAGTACGAGGGGCATCACTGAAGCTTTCTTT. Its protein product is CAISESTRGITEAFF.